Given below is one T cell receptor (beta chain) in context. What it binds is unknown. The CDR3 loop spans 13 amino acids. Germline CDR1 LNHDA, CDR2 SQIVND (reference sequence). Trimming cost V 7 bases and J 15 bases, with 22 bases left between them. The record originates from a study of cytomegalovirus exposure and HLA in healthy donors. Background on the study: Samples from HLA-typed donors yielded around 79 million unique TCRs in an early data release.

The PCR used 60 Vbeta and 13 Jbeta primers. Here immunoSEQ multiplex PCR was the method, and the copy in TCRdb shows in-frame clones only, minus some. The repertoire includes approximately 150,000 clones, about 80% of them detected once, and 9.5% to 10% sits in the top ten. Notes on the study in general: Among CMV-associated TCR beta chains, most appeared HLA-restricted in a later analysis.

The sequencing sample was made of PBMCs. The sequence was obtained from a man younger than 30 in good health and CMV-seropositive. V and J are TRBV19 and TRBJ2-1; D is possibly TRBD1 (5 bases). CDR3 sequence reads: CASNQGRAQSRFF. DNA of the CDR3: TGTGCCAGTAACCAGGGCAGGGCCCAATCACGGTTCTTC.